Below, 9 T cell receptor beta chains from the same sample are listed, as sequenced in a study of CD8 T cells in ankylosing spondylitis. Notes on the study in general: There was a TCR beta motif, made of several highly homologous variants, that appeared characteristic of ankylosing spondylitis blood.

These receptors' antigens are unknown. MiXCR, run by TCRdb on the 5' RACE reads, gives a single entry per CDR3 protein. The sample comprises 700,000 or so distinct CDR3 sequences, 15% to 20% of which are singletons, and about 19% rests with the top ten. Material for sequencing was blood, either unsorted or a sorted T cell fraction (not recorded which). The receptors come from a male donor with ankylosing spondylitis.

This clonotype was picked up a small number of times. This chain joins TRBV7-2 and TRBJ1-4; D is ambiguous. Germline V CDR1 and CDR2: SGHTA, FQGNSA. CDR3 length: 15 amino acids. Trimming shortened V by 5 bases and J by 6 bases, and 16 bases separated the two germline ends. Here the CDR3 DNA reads TGTGCCAGCAGCACGTACTCAACCTGGGATGAAAAACTGTTTTTT. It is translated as CASSTYSTWDEKLFF. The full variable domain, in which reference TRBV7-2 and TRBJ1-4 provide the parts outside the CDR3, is GAGVSQSPSNKVTEKGKDVELRCDPISGHTALYWYRQSLGQGLEFLIYFQGNSAPDKSGLPSDRFSAERTGGSVSTLTIQRTQQEDSAVYLCASSTYSTWDEKLFFGSGTQLSVL.

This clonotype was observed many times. CDR3 residues: CASSPAWAGTDTQYF. CDR3 DNA: TGTGCCAGCAGTCCCGCCTGGGCGGGTACAGATACGCAGTATTTT. The V call is TRBV27, the J call TRBJ2-3, with D maybe TRBD2 (5 bases). From germline, CDR1 is MNHEY and CDR2 SMNVEV (reference sequence). Between the trimmed V and J ends, which lost 5 bases and 3 bases, there was a span of 15 bases. This CDR3 comprises 15 residues.

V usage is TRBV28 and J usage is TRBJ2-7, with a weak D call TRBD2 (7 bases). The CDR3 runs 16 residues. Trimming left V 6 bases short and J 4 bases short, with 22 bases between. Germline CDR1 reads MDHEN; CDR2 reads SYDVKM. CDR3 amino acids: CASSATKGGELYEQYF. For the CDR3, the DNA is TGTGCCAGCAGCGCAACGAAGGGGGGGGAGCTATACGAGCAGTACTTC.

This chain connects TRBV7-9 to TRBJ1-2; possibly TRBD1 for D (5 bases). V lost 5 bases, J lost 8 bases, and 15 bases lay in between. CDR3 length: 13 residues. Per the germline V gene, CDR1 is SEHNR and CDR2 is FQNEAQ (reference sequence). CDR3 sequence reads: CASSRPQDSGYTF. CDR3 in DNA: TGTGCCAGCAGCCGACCACAGGATTCCGGCTACACCTTC.

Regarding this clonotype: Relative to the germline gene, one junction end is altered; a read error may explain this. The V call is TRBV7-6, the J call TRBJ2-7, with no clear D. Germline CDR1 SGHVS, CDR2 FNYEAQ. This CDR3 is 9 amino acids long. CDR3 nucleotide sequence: TGTGCCAGCAGCTTAGGGACCAACTTC. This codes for CASSLGTNF.

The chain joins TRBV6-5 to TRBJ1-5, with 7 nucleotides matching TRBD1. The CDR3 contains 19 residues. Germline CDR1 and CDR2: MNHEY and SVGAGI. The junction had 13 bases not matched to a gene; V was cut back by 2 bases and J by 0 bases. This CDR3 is CASSYRPPGTVYSNQPQHF. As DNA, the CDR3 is TGTGCCAGCAGTTACCGACCCCCCGGGACAGTATATAGCAATCAGCCCCAGCATTTT.

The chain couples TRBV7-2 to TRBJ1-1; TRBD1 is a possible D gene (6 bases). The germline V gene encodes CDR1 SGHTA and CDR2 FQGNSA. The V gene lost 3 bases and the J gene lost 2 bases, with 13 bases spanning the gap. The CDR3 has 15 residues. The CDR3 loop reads CASSLDTGYNTEAFF. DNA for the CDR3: TGTGCCAGCAGCTTGGATACAGGGTACAACACTGAAGCTTTCTTT.

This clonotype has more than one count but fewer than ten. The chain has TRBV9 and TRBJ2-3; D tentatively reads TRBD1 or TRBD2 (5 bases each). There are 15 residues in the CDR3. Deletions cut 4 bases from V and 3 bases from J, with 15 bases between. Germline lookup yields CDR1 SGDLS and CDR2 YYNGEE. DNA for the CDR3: TGTGCCAGCAGCCTCTGGGGGTCGGGTACAGATACGCAGTATTTT. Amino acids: CASSLWGSGTDTQYF.

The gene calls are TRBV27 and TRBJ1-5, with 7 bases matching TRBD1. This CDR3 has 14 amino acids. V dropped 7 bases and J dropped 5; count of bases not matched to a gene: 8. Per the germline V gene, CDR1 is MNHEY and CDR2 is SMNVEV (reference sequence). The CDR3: CASNKTGFHQPQHF. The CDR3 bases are TGTGCCAGCAACAAGACAGGGTTCCATCAGCCCCAGCATTTT.